This T cell receptor (beta chain) was identified in a study of control samples from healthy donors and cancer patients. V shed 6 bases and J shed 0 bases, with 15 bases lying between them. The CDR3 totals 16 residues. Per the germline V gene, CDR1 is MDHEN and CDR2 is SYDVKM. Clones were sequenced by immunoSEQ multiplex PCR, and TCRdb holds only the in-frame ones, with some missing. The sample consists of tens of thousands of clones, over 90% of them appearing once. The sequenced material came from PBMCs. The sequence was collected from a woman in her fifties or sixties with head and neck cancer. V usage is TRBV28 and J usage is TRBJ1-5, with TRBD1 as a possible D gene (6 bases). The CDR3 DNA reads as TGTGCCAGCAGCCCTTCGGGGGCCGATAGCAATCAGCCCCAGCATTTT. It is translated as CASSPSGADSNQPQHF. The variable domain in full, with the rest retrieved from reference TRBV28 and TRBJ1-5, is DVKVTQSSRYLVKRTGEKVFLECVQDMDHENMFWYRQDPGLGLRLIYFSYDVKMKEKGDIPEGYSVSREKKERFSLILESASTNQTSMYLCASSPSGADSNQPQHFGDGTRLSIL.